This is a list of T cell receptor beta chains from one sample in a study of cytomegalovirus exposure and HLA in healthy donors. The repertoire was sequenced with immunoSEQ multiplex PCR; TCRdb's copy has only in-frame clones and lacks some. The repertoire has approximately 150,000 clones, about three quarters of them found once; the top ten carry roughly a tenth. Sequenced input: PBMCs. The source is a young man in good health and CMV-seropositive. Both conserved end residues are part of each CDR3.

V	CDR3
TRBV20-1	CSGTGYHEQFF
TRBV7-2	CASSPMSGGETEAFF
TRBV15	CATSRELQGSGNQPQHF
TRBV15	CATSRTASYEQYF
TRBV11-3	CASSLVYGQGNSPLHF
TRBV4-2	CASSPEGLAEIYEQFF
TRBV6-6	CASRLQLDQQFF
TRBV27	CASREGPTGKAFF
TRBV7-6	CASSLFSSGNTDTQYF
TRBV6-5	CASSQGQLTTGELFF
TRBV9	CASSPSLLAGGMETQYF
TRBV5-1	CASSLVREWDSPLHF
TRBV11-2	CASSLAGTGGYEQYF
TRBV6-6	CASSYLAGASYEQYF
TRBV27	CASSLYWGGGELFF
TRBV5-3	CARTTGGGTGELFF
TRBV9	CASSVDGQENQPQHF
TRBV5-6	CASSWWGQSVSDTQYF
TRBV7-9	CAVSPRPGIVVEAFF
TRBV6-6	CASSPGVTYGYTF
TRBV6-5	CASSPSGPGANVLTF
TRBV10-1	CASSESGYVAFF